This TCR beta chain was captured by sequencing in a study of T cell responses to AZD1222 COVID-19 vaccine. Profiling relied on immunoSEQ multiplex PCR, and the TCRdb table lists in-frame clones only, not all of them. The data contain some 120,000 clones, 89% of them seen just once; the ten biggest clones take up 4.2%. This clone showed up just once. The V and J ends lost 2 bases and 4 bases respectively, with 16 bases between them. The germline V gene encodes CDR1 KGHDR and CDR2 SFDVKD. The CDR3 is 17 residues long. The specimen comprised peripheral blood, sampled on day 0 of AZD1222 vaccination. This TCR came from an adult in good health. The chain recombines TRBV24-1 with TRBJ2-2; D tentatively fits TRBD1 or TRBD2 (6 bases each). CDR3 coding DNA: TGTGCCACCAGTGATTCCTGGGGGGCGAGGGGCACCGGGGAGCTGTTTTTT. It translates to CATSDSWGARGTGELFF.